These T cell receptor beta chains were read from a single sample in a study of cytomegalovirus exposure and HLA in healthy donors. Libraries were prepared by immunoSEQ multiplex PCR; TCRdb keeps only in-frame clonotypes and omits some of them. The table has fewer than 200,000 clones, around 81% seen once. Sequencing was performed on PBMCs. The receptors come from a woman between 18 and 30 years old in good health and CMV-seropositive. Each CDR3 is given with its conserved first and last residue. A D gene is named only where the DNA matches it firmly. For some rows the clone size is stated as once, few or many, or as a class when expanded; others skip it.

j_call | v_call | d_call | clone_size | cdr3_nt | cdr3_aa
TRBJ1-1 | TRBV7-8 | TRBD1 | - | TGTGCCAGCAGCCCATGGGACAGGGAGGGCACTGAAGCTTTCTTT | CASSPWDREGTEAFF
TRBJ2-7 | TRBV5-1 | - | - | TGCGCCAGCAGCTCTTTGGTCGGGGGTAGCTCCTACGAGCAGTACTTC | CASSSLVGGSSYEQYF
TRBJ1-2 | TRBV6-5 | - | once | TGTGCCAGCAGTTACGTACTGGGCTACACCTTC | CASSYVLGYTF
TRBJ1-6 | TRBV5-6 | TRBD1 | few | TGTGCCAGCAGCTTCGAACAGGGGCTGGGTCACCTCCACTTT | CASSFEQGLGHLHF
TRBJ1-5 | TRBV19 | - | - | TGTGCCAGTAGTATCCTACAGCAGCCCCAGCATTTT | CASSILQQPQHF
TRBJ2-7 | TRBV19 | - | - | TGTGCCAGTAGTATAGGCGGCCGAGTCTACGAGCAGTACTTC | CASSIGGRVYEQYF
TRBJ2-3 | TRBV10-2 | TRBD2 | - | TGCGCCAGCAGTGCCGTTAGCGGGCTCACAGATACGCAGTATTTT | CASSAVSGLTDTQYF
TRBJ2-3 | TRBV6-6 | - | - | TGTGCCAGCAGTTCCGTTACAGGCACAGATACGCAGTATTTT | CASSSVTGTDTQYF
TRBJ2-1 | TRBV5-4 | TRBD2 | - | TGTGCCAGCAGCCTCATAGCGGGGGCCCTTACCTACAATGAGCAGTTCTTC | CASSLIAGALTYNEQFF
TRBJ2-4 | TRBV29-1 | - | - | TGCAGCGTTGAAGGTTTGGGGCCAGGGCTAATTTCTATTCAGTACTTC | CSVEGLGPGLISIQYF
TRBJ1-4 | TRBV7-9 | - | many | TGTGCCAGCAGCGAACAGTCTGCCGCAACTAATGAAAAACTGTTTTTT | CASSEQSAATNEKLFF
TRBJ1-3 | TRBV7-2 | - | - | TGTGCCAGCAGCTTAGTGGGGGGGTTCGGAAACACCATATATTTT | CASSLVGGFGNTIYF
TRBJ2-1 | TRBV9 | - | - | TGTGCCAGCAGCGTAGAACTAGCTTTGGCCTACAATGAGCAGTTCTTC | CASSVELALAYNEQFF
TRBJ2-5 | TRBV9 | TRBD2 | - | TGTGCCAGCAGCGTAGACGGGGGGGCCGGAGAGACCCAGTACTTC | CASSVDGGAGETQYF
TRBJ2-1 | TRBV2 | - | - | TGTGCCAGCAGTGTGGTAGGCGGGGCGAATGAGCAGTTCTTC | CASSVVGGANEQFF
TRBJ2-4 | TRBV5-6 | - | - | TGTGCCAGCAGCTTGCTAGTCGGTGACATTCAGTACTTC | CASSLLVGDIQYF
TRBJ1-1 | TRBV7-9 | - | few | TGTGCCAGCAGCACCCGAGGAGGATTT | CASSTRGGF
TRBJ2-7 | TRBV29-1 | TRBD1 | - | TGCAGCGTTCGGGTCCTGGACAGGACCTACGAGCAGTACTTC | CSVRVLDRTYEQYF
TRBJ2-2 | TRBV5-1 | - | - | TGCGCCAGCATGCGGTACACCGGGGAGCTGTTTTTT | CASMRYTGELFF
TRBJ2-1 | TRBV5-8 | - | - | TGTGCCAGCAGCTCATCAAACGGGACTTTTCTGGACAATGAGCAGTTCTTC | CASSSSNGTFLDNEQFF
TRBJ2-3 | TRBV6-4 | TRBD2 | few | TGTGCCAGCAGTGACGGTGGGGGGGAGACAGATACGCAGTATTTT | CASSDGGGETDTQYF
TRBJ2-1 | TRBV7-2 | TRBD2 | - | TGTGCCAGCAGCGTCACTAGCGGCCTGGATGAGCAGTTCTTC | CASSVTSGLDEQFF
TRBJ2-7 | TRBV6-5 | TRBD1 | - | TGTGCCAGCAGTTACCCGGGGGGACAGGGCTACGAGCAGTACTTC | CASSYPGGQGYEQYF
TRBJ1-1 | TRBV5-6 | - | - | TGTGCCAGCAGCTTGGACAGGGTCCCTGAAGCTTTCTTT | CASSLDRVPEAFF
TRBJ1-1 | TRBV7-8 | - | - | TGTGCCAGCAGCTTAGGAGGGGGGAACACTGAAGCTTTCTTT | CASSLGGGNTEAFF
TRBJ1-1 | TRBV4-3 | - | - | TGCGCCAGCAGCCAAGATCACCGGGGAGGCATGAACACTGAAGCTTTCTTT | CASSQDHRGGMNTEAFF
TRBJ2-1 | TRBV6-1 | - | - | TGTGCCAGCAGTGGTGGGGCTCCCTACAATGAGCAGTTCTTC | CASSGGAPYNEQFF
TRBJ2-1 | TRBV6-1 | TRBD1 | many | TGTGCCAGCAGTGCTACCGGGACAGGGGGCAATGAGCAGTTCTTC | CASSATGTGGNEQFF
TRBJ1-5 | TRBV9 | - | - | TGTGCCAGCAGCGTAGGCGGGTCGCCATTTGACCAGCCCCAGCATTTT | CASSVGGSPFDQPQHF
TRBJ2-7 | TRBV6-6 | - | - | TGTGCCAGCAGTTACTCCCCCAATCACGAGCAGTACTTC | CASSYSPNHEQYF
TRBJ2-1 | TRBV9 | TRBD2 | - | TGTGCCAGCAGCCCCCCGGCACTAGCGGGGGGAGAGCAGTTCTTC | CASSPPALAGGEQFF
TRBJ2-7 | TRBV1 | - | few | TGCACCAGCAGCCATGGGACTAGCGGCTCCTACGAGCAGTACTTC | CTSSHGTSGSYEQYF
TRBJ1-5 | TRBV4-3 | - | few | TGCGCCAGCAGCCAGGGTCTGGGGCTGGGGCCCCAGCATTTT | CASSQGLGLGPQHF
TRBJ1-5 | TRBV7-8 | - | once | TGTGCCAGCAGCTTAAAATCGTCCCAGGGGAATCAGCCCCAGCATTTT | CASSLKSSQGNQPQHF
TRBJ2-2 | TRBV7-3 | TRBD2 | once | TGTGCCAGCAGCTCCCATAGCGGGGAGCCGCCCGGGGAGCTGTTTTTT | CASSSHSGEPPGELFF
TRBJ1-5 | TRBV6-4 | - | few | TGTGCCACCTCCCCGGACAGCGGACAGCCCCAGCATTTT | CATSPDSGQPQHF
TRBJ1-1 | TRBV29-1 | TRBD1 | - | TGCAGCGTACAGTCAGGGGGCGGCACTGAAGCTTTCTTT | CSVQSGGGTEAFF
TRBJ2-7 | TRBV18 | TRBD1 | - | TGTGCCAGCTCCCACAACTTCCGGGACAGGGGATTTGTGCAGTACTTC | CASSHNFRDRGFVQYF
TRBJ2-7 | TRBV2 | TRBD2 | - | TGTGCCAGCAGGCGGGGGGCATACTCCTACGAGCAGTACTTC | CASRRGAYSYEQYF
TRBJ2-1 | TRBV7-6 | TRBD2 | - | TGTGCCAGCAGCCTAAGCGGGGGCAATGAGCAGTTCTTC | CASSLSGGNEQFF
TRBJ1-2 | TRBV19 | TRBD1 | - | TGTGCCAGTACCTCATCGGACAGGGGCTTCTATGGCTACACCTTC | CASTSSDRGFYGYTF
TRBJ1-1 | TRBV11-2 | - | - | TGTGCCAGCAGCTTTTCCTCGGGACAGAACACTGAAGCTTTCTTT | CASSFSSGQNTEAFF
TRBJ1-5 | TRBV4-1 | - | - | TGCGCCAGCAGCCAAGGGGGGAGGTTAGGCAATCAGCCCCAGCATTTT | CASSQGGRLGNQPQHF
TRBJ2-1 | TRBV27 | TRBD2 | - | TGTGCCAGCAGTTCCTCTAGCGGGGGCTATACCAATGAGCAGTTCTTC | CASSSSSGGYTNEQFF
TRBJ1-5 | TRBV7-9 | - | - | TGTGCCAGCAGCCGACGGGTAAATAGCAATCAGCCCCAGCATTTT | CASSRRVNSNQPQHF
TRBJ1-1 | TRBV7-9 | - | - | TGTGCCAGCAGCTTACCCCAGGGGATGAACACTGAAGCTTTCTTT | CASSLPQGMNTEAFF
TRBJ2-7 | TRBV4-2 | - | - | TGTGCCAGCAGCCAAAAGCTAGAGGGACACACCGCAGCCCTCTACGAGCAGTACTTC | CASSQKLEGHTAALYEQYF
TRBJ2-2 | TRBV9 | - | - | TGTGCCAGCAGCCCTCGTGGGATGAGCAGGGTGAACACCGGGGAGCTGTTTTTT | CASSPRGMSRVNTGELFF
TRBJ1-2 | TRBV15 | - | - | TGTGCCACCAGCAGTGACTTCGACCCCTATGGCTACACCTTC | CATSSDFDPYGYTF
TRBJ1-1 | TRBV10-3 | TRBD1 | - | TGTGCCGCTAATGGACAGGCGGACACTGAAGCTTTCTTT | CAANGQADTEAFF
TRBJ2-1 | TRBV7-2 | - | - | TGTGCCAGCAGCTCCGGGACACCTGTTTCTAATGAGCAGTTCTTC | CASSSGTPVSNEQFF
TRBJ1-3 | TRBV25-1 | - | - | TGTGCCAGCAGTGATGTACACTCTGGAAACACCATATATTTT | CASSDVHSGNTIYF
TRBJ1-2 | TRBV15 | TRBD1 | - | TGTGCCACCAGCAGAGTAGTCGGGGACAGGTCTAACTATGGCTACACCTTC | CATSRVVGDRSNYGYTF
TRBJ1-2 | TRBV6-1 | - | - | TGTGCCAGCAGTGAATCGCGACACCTACCCGACAATGGCTACACCTTC | CASSESRHLPDNGYTF
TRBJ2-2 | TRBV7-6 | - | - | TGTGCCAGCAGCTTAGCGACTCCGGGTCGCGCGAACACCGGGGAGCTGTTTTTT | CASSLATPGRANTGELFF